Following are 25 T cell receptor beta chains from one sample sequenced in a study of T-cell memory formation after mild COVID-19. Via MiXCR, TCRdb re-called the 5' RACE reads, giving one row per CDR3 protein. This table has around 300,000 distinct CDR3 sequences, around 13% appearing once. Sequencing input: PBMCs or a T cell subset sorted from them (not recorded which). These receptors all stem from a man aged 18-30 years who had mild COVID-19 (a few samples of this study predate the infection). Cell type and time point are not known.

This clonotype was seen once. This rearrangement joins TRBV19 to TRBJ1-4; 9 bases fit TRBD1. After removal of 6 bases from V and 0 bases from J, the junction contained 5 bases not matched to a gene. Germline loops: CDR1 LNHDA, CDR2 SQIVND (reference sequence). The CDR3 runs 16 residues. The DNA for the CDR3 is TGTGCCAGTAGCAAGACAGGGGGAGCAACTAATGAAAAACTGTTTTTT. Its translation is CASSKTGGATNEKLFF.

V gene TRBV6-1 combines with J gene TRBJ2-1, with 8 bases identical to TRBD2. Germline V lookup: CDR1 MNHNS, CDR2 SASEGT. The CDR3 is 15 residues long. Germline trimming cut 5 bases from V and 9 bases from J; bases unmatched to any gene: 12. CDR3 bases: TGTGCCAGCAGTTCTCTACGGGGGGGCCTAAGTGAGCAGTTCTTC. Its protein product is CASSSLRGGLSEQFF.

This clonotype has only a few counts. This chain uses TRBV2 with TRBJ2-2, with D possibly being TRBD2 (5 bases). The CDR3 spans 15 residues. The V gene's germline CDR1 is SNHLY and CDR2 FYNNEI. V was cut by 8 bases and J by 0 bases, with 13 bases left in between. This CDR3 is CASLRRSTNTGELFF. In DNA, the CDR3 is TGTGCCAGCCTCCGGAGGAGCACGAACACCGGGGAGCTGTTTTTT.

This clonotype was counted between two and nine times. The V and J genes are TRBV7-3 and TRBJ2-5; TRBD2 matches 11 bases. The CDR3 is made up of 16 amino acids. The trim removed 2 bases at V and 7 bases at J, leaving 9 bases unmatched. Germline V gene lookup returns CDR1 SGHTA and CDR2 FQGTGA. As DNA, the CDR3 is TGTGCCAGCAGCTTATCTACTAGCGGGGGTCATGGGACCCAGTACTTC. Translating it yields CASSLSTSGGHGTQYF.

The rearrangement joins TRBV20-1 to TRBJ1-2; TRBD1 might be the D (5 bases). The CDR3 runs to 13 residues. The ends were cut back, 5 bases at V and 3 bases at J, with 13 bases in the middle. CDR1 and CDR2 (germline): DFQATT, SNEGSKA (reference sequence). The CDR3: CSARPREDYGYTF. The CDR3 coding sequence is TGCAGTGCTCGCCCCAGGGAAGACTATGGCTACACCTTC.

This clonotype was seen a handful of times. The chain uses TRBV6-2 or TRBV6-3 and TRBJ2-1; D gene ambiguous. CDR1 is MNHEY and CDR2 is SVGEGT in the germline V gene. Deletions cut 0 bases from V and 0 bases from J, with 6 bases between. The CDR3 spans 15 residues. CDR3 in amino acids: CASSYSWGSYNEQFF. Here the CDR3 DNA reads TGTGCCAGCAGTTACTCGTGGGGCTCCTACAATGAGCAGTTCTTC.

This clonotype showed up many times. This chain connects TRBV24-1 to TRBJ2-2; D gene uncertain. V lost 5 bases, J lost 3 bases, and 12 bases lay in between. Germline-derived CDR1 and CDR2 are KGHDR and SFDVKD. CDR3 length: 15 amino acids. CDR3 amino acids: CATSVGALDTGELFF. In DNA form, the CDR3 reads TGTGCCACCAGTGTTGGAGCCTTGGACACCGGGGAGCTGTTTTTT.

This clonotype showed up just a few times. J is TRBJ2-7 and V is TRBV25-1; 11 bases fit TRBD1. This CDR3 is 16 amino acids long. Germline V lookup: CDR1 MGHDK, CDR2 SYGVNS. The junction had 9 bases not matched to a gene; V was cut back by 4 bases and J by 4 bases. The CDR3 region is CASSAPPGQGDYEQYF. The CDR3 DNA reads TGTGCCAGCAGTGCCCCGCCGGGACAGGGGGATTACGAGCAGTACTTC.

The chain joins TRBV20-1 to TRBJ2-7; D may correspond to TRBD1 or TRBD2 (7 bases each). The CDR3 is 13 residues long. Germline V CDR1 and CDR2: DFQATT, SNEGSKA (reference sequence). The V end lost 2 bases, the J end lost 4 bases, and 12 bases lay between the germline ends. CDR3 amino acids: CSARWEGAYEQYV. CDR3 DNA sequence: TGCAGTGCTAGATGGGAGGGGGCTTACGAGCAGTACGTC.

At least ten counts were recorded for this clonotype. This rearrangement joins TRBV14 to TRBJ2-2; no clear D gene. Trimming pared 4 bases from V and 6 bases from J, leaving 6 bases between. The CDR3 has 12 amino acids. Germline V gives CDR1 SGHDN, CDR2 FVKESK. CDR3 amino acids: CASSLRPGELFF. The CDR3, as DNA: TGTGCCAGCAGCCTGAGGCCCGGGGAGCTGTTTTTT.

In its sample, this clonotype was seen a few times. The rearrangement joins TRBV20-1 to TRBJ1-2; perhaps TRBD1 as D (6 bases). Looked up from germline, CDR1 is DFQATT and CDR2 is SNEGSKA (reference sequence). There are 14 residues in the CDR3. Trimming cost V 5 bases and J 6 bases, with 19 bases left between them. CDR3 amino acids: CSAYRVNSWDGYTF. DNA for the CDR3: TGCAGTGCTTACAGGGTAAACTCATGGGATGGCTACACCTTC.

This clonotype was detected only a few times. The chain employs TRBV6-4 and TRBJ2-3; D is unclear. The CDR3 extends over 12 amino acids. The germline V gene encodes CDR1 MRHNA and CDR2 SNTAGT. V was clipped by 3 bases and J by 11 bases, with 12 bases between them. As DNA, the CDR3 is TGTGCCAGCAGTGATTTAAGGTCCGGGCAGTATTTT. Its translation: CASSDLRSGQYF.

This clonotype was recorded a few times. J is TRBJ2-1 and V is TRBV18; perhaps TRBD1 as D (5 bases). This CDR3 contains 13 residues. Germline V gene lookup returns CDR1 KGHSH and CDR2 LQKENI. Trimming took off 0 bases at V and 9 bases at J, with 9 bases between the two ends. The DNA for the CDR3 is TGTGCCAGCTCACCACCTGTCAGGGCTGAGCAGTTCTTC. Translating it yields CASSPPVRAEQFF.

Only a few counts were recorded for this clonotype. The chain recombines TRBV12-3 or TRBV12-4 with TRBJ1-2; TRBD1 is a possible D gene (6 bases). The CDR3 is 12 amino acids. Trimming removed 3 bases at V and 6 bases at J, with 8 bases between. DNA for the CDR3: TGTGCCAGCAGTTTCGACAGGAATGGCTACACCTTC. This codes for CASSFDRNGYTF.

In this sample, this clonotype turned up a few times. CDR3 nucleotides: TGCAGTGCACTAGCGGGGGGGCCCCAAGAGACCCAGTACTTC. Protein: CSALAGGPQETQYF. The V call is TRBV20-1, the J call TRBJ2-5, with TRBD2 matching 13 bases. The CDR3 sequence is 14 residues long. After removal of 6 bases from V and 1 base from J, the junction contained 2 bases not matched to a gene. Germline assignment: CDR1 DFQATT and CDR2 SNEGSKA (reference sequence).

This chain connects TRBV24-1 to TRBJ1-4, with TRBD1 matching 7 bases. Germline V gives CDR1 KGHDR, CDR2 SFDVKD. V shed 11 bases and J 7 bases; nucleotides not matched to a gene: 12. CDR3 length equals 14 residues. This chain's CDR3 is CAMNRGEEGEKLFF. In nucleotides, the CDR3 is TGTGCCATGAACAGGGGCGAGGAGGGTGAAAAACTGTTTTTT.

This clonotype was seen only a few times. The J gene is TRBJ1-2, the V gene TRBV7-3; weak D call: TRBD1 (5 bases). Trimming took 5 bases from V and 5 from J, leaving 18 bases between them. The CDR3 is 15 amino acids. Germline V gene lookup returns CDR1 SGHTA and CDR2 FQGTGA. The CDR3 DNA reads as TGTGCCAGCAGCGTTTCCGGGACTGGCGTTTATGGCTACACCTTC. Translation gives CASSVSGTGVYGYTF.

The chain couples TRBV11-1 to TRBJ2-1; no clear D. This CDR3 has 14 amino acids. Between the trimmed V and J ends, which lost 3 bases and 6 bases, there was a span of 12 bases. Germline values: CDR1 SGHAT, CDR2 FQDESV (reference sequence). CDR3 sequence: CASSLGRPLNEQFF. The CDR3 DNA reads as TGTGCCAGCAGCTTGGGCAGGCCCCTCAATGAGCAGTTCTTC. Full variable domain (outside the CDR3, taken from reference TRBV11-1 and TRBJ2-1): EAEVAQSPRYKITEKSQAVAFWCDPISGHATLYWYRQILGQGPELLVQFQDESVVDDSQLPKDRFSAERLKGVDSTLKIQPAELGDSAMYLCASSLGRPLNEQFFGPGTRLTVL.

This chain uses TRBV27 with TRBJ2-7, with D perhaps being TRBD1 or TRBD2 (5 bases each). V shed 4 bases and J shed 2 bases, with 15 bases lying between them. Germline assignment: CDR1 MNHEY and CDR2 SMNVEV (reference sequence). The CDR3 is 15 amino acids. CDR3 sequence (DNA): TGTGCCAGCAGTTCCCTCGGGACGGTGACCTACGAGCAGTACTTC. Its translation is CASSSLGTVTYEQYF.

This clonotype appeared a few times. CDR3 loop: CASSQYNSPLHF. The CDR3 region has the DNA TGTGCCAGCAGTCAATATAATTCACCCCTCCACTTT. This chain links TRBV6-6 with TRBJ1-6; no definite D call. The CDR3 spans 12 residues. V was trimmed by 5 bases and J by 4 bases, leaving 3 bases between them. Germline CDR1 MNHNY, CDR2 SVGAGI (reference sequence).

This clonotype was counted between two and nine times. This sequence joins TRBV19 and TRBJ1-1; 10 bases fit TRBD1. Per the germline V gene, CDR1 is LNHDA and CDR2 is SQIVND (reference sequence). The V gene end was trimmed by 8 bases and the J gene end by 6 bases; junction bases not matched to a gene: 3. CDR3 length: 12 residues. The CDR3 region has the DNA TGTGCCAGTGGGGACAGGGGTGCTGAAGCTTTCTTT. Amino acids: CASGDRGAEAFF.

In DNA, the CDR3 is TGTGCCAGCAGCTTAGATTGGTCTCCGAACACTGAAGCTTTCTTT. Protein sequence: CASSLDWSPNTEAFF. V usage is TRBV11-2 and J usage is TRBJ1-1; D call uncertain. Germline-derived CDR1 and CDR2 are SGHAT and FQNNGV. The CDR3 sequence is 15 residues long. The V gene lost 0 bases and the J gene lost 1 base, with 9 bases spanning the gap.

This clonotype has more than one count but fewer than ten. V usage is TRBV18 and J usage is TRBJ1-5; no definite D call. Germline V gene sequence: CDR1 KGHSH, CDR2 LQKENI. Trimming removed 3 bases at V and 0 bases at J, with 9 bases between. The CDR3 contains 15 residues. CDR3 residues: CASSPGHISNQPQHF. The CDR3 DNA follows: TGTGCCAGCTCACCCGGGCATATTAGCAATCAGCCCCAGCATTTT.

The chain carries TRBV3-1 and TRBJ2-7; D is undetermined. Per germline, CDR1 LGHDT and CDR2 YNNKEL (reference sequence). The CDR3 length is 14 residues. The V and J ends lost 2 bases and 3 bases respectively, with 11 bases between them. The CDR3 reads CASSQLSTFYEQYF. CDR3 nucleotides: TGTGCCAGCAGCCAACTATCCACTTTCTACGAGCAGTACTTC.

This clonotype was counted many times. This chain links TRBV5-1 with TRBJ2-1; D gene unclear. This CDR3 has 15 amino acids. CDR1 SGHRS and CDR2 YFSETQ come from the germline V gene. The germline V and J ends were trimmed by 0 bases and 0 bases, with 7 bases remaining between them. This CDR3 reads CASSLGVSSYNEQFF. CDR3 sequence (DNA): TGCGCCAGCAGCTTGGGGGTGAGCTCCTACAATGAGCAGTTCTTC.